The 9 T cell receptor beta chains in this list originate from one sample, sequenced in a study of cytomegalovirus exposure and HLA in healthy donors. The PCR had 60 Vbeta and 13 Jbeta primers. The data were produced by immunoSEQ multiplex PCR, yet TCRdb's version contains in-frame clones alone and is incomplete. This table has roughly 160,000 clones, approximately 84% appearing once. The specimen was PBMCs. The receptors come from a woman aged 45-65 years in good health and CMV-seropositive.

V is TRBV27 and J is TRBJ1-1; the match to TRBD1 covers 9 bases. CDR3 size: 14 residues. J gave up 5 bases and V 6 bases, and 7 bases lay outside the gene matches. CDR1 is MNHEY and CDR2 is SMNVEV in the germline V gene (reference sequence). CDR3 region: CASRKQGAGTEAFF. As DNA, the CDR3 is TGTGCCAGCAGAAAACAGGGGGCTGGGACTGAAGCTTTCTTT.

This clone was counted a single time. V gene TRBV29-1 combines with J gene TRBJ2-7; 8 bases are shared with TRBD2. V was pared by 4 bases and J by 2 bases, with 4 bases of the junction left unmatched. The CDR3 totals 13 residues. Germline V gives CDR1 SQVTM, CDR2 ANQGSEA. This chain's CDR3 is CSVGSGGAYEQYF. In DNA form, the CDR3 reads TGCAGCGTTGGATCGGGGGGGGCCTACGAGCAGTACTTC.

The rearrangement links TRBV7-2 to TRBJ1-2; 8 nucleotides line up with TRBD1. CDR3 length: 15 amino acids. Trimming cost V 6 bases and J 2 bases; bases outside gene matches: 8. In germline, CDR1 is SGHTA, CDR2 FQGNSA. The CDR3: CASSFKDRENYGYTF. CDR3 nucleotides: TGTGCCAGCAGTTTTAAGGACAGGGAGAACTATGGCTACACCTTC.

This clone was picked up one time. V and J are TRBV10-3 and TRBJ2-1; D may be TRBD1 (6 bases). With 2 bases removed from V and 11 bases from J, the gap between germline ends came to 10 bases. CDR3 length: 12 residues. Per germline, CDR1 ENHRY and CDR2 SYGVKD. The CDR3 sequence is CAISEEGVKQFF. In DNA form, the CDR3 reads TGTGCCATCAGTGAGGAGGGGGTTAAGCAGTTCTTC.

The rearrangement joins TRBV11-2 to TRBJ1-6; 7 bases fit TRBD1. The CDR3 runs 15 residues. Germline CDR1 reads SGHAT; CDR2 reads FQNNGV. The trim removed 1 base at V and 7 bases at J, leaving 4 bases unmatched. CDR3 loop: CASSLGGTENSPLHF. The DNA of the CDR3 is TGTGCCAGCAGCTTAGGAGGGACAGAGAATTCACCCCTCCACTTT. The variable domain in full, completed from reference TRBV11-2 and TRBJ1-6, reads EAGVAQSPRYKIIEKRQSVAFWCNPISGHATLYWYQQILGQGPKLLIQFQNNGVVDDSQLPKDRFSAERLKGVDSTLKIQPAKLEDSAVYLCASSLGGTENSPLHFGNGTRLTVT.

The chain combines TRBV11-2 with TRBJ2-1, with TRBD2 identical over 8 bases. Per the germline V gene, CDR1 is SGHAT and CDR2 is FQNNGV. This CDR3 contains 14 residues. The junction had 12 bases not matched to a gene; V was cut back by 5 bases and J by 12 bases. CDR3 protein: CASSPRVAGSRQFF. The CDR3, as DNA: TGTGCCAGCAGCCCAAGGGTAGCGGGATCGAGGCAGTTCTTC.

This clone was seen a handful of times. This chain uses TRBV4-1 with TRBJ1-6; D perhaps matches TRBD1 (6 bases). Germline values: CDR1 MGHRA, CDR2 YSYEKL. The CDR3 extends over 16 amino acids. Trimming cost V 3 bases and J 6 bases, with 15 bases left between them. CDR3 DNA sequence: TGCGCCAGCAGCCAGACAGGCGTCGCCCTTAATTCACCCCTCCACTTT. Translating it yields CASSQTGVALNSPLHF.

This clone came up a few times. The chain links TRBV5-1 to TRBJ2-7; weak D call: TRBD2 (5 bases). This CDR3 spans 18 amino acids. CDR1 is SGHRS and CDR2 is YFSETQ in the germline V gene. V lost 0 bases, J lost 5 bases, and 24 bases lay in between. The CDR3 coding sequence is TGCGCCAGCAGCTTGGGAGGCCGGGTGGTCCTCCCGGGGAACGAGCAGTACTTC. It is translated as CASSLGGRVVLPGNEQYF.

This sequence joins TRBV4-2 and TRBJ2-5, with D maybe TRBD2 (7 bases). The CDR3 runs to 18 residues. In germline, CDR1 is LGHNA, CDR2 YNFKEQ. The ends were cut back, 0 bases at V and 5 bases at J, with 22 bases in the middle. The CDR3: CASSQDLRGGEGRETQYF. The DNA for the CDR3 is TGTGCCAGCAGCCAAGATCTTAGAGGGGGGGAGGGCCGGGAGACCCAGTACTTC.